This T cell receptor beta chain was captured by sequencing in a study of metastatic and nonmetastatic thyroid tumors. This clone was detected ten times or more. Its target is not known. Under the authors' procedure: The authors used CDR3 differences across clinicopathological groups to build a distant-metastasis classifier for papillary thyroid cancer. With MiXCR, TCRdb reprocessed the PCR reads. The V and J calls were not made by the authors but by TCRdb's processing. Of approximately 32,000 clones in the sample, about 15% were seen once. All patients reached thyroid surgery having received no treatment beforehand. Study-level results: When malignant thyroid tumors were compared with benign nodules, TCR beta diversity was reportedly significantly higher in the malignant tumors. This held in both blood and tumor samples.

This TCR derives from a male donor with papillary thyroid cancer or a benign thyroid nodule (not recorded which). Some clones in this sample may be carry-over from other donors' samples. The sequenced sample consisted of blood.

CDR3 region: CASTGAGGPSDTQYF. The CDR3 region has the DNA TGTGCCAGCACGGGGGCGGGAGGGCCCTCAGATACGCAGTATTTT. The J gene is TRBJ2-3, the V gene TRBV28, with TRBD2 matching 9 bases. Unmatched junction bases numbered 9, after V lost 7 bases and J lost 4 bases. Germline V lookup: CDR1 MDHEN, CDR2 SYDVKM. This CDR3 is 15 amino acids long.